The 16 T cell receptor beta chains listed next were all sequenced from one sample in a study of T cell repertoires in cytomegalovirus infection. TCRdb fed the reads into MiXCR, producing one record per CDR3 protein. The data contain 150,000 to 200,000 distinct CDR3 sequences, about a sixth of them singletons. The source material was CD8+ T cells from PBMCs. These receptor sequences come from a human donor in good health (CMV status not recorded). Some clones in this sample may be carry-over from other donors' samples.

The chain recombines TRBV6-2 or TRBV6-3 with TRBJ2-2; the match to TRBD1 covers 7 bases. The CDR3 extends over 15 amino acids. Germline lookup yields CDR1 MNHEY and CDR2 SVGEGT. Trimming removed 6 bases from V and 1 base from J; junction bases left unmatched: 5. DNA for the CDR3: TGTGCCAGCAGCCGGGGACAGTTGAACACCGGGGAGCTGTTTTTT. Translating it yields CASSRGQLNTGELFF.

Judged by abundance, this clonotype is medium-sized. The chain recombines TRBV7-2 with TRBJ1-1; 12 nucleotides match TRBD1. V trimming: 5 bases; J trimming: 5 bases; junction bases outside the gene matches: 12. This CDR3 is built from 17 residues. Germline lookup yields CDR1 SGHTA and CDR2 FQGNSA. CDR3 residues: CASSAWDRGRRGTEAFF. The CDR3 DNA reads TGTGCCAGCAGCGCCTGGGACAGGGGGCGCCGGGGGACTGAAGCTTTCTTT.

The chain recombines TRBV7-9 with TRBJ1-1; the match to TRBD1 covers 11 bases. The germline gives CDR1 SEHNR, CDR2 FQNEAQ (reference sequence). J gave up 5 bases and V 7 bases, and 9 bases lay outside the gene matches. The CDR3 contains 15 residues. CDR3 bases: TGTGCCAGCACCCAGGACAGGGGGCGTCGGACTGAAGCTTTCTTT. It translates to CASTQDRGRRTEAFF.

The V and J genes are TRBV7-3 and TRBJ2-1; 7 nucleotides agree with TRBD2. CDR1 is SGHTA and CDR2 is FQGTGA in the germline V gene. V was clipped by 0 bases and J by 4 bases; unmatched bases: 9. CDR3 size: 17 residues. In nucleotides, the CDR3 is TGTGCCAGCAGCTTAACGGGAGGGCGGGGGATATACAATGAGCAGTTCTTC. It encodes CASSLTGGRGIYNEQFF.

The chain carries TRBV27 and TRBJ1-5; maybe TRBD1 (5 bases). Deletions cut 5 bases from V and 3 bases from J, with 11 bases between. There are 14 residues in the CDR3. Germline loops: CDR1 MNHEY, CDR2 SMNVEV (reference sequence). The CDR3 region is CASSRAGLNQPQHF. The CDR3 region has the DNA TGTGCCAGCAGTCGAGCAGGGCTCAATCAGCCCCAGCATTTT.

The chain uses TRBV2 and TRBJ2-7; 7 bases map to TRBD2. Losses at the gene ends were 11 bases for V and 0 bases for J; bases not matched to a gene: 10. The CDR3 runs to 14 residues. Germline-derived CDR1 and CDR2 are SNHLY and FYNNEI. The CDR3 DNA follows: TGTGCCCGGAGGGGCGGGGGTGTCTCCTACGAGCAGTACTTC. Amino acid sequence: CARRGGGVSYEQYF.

The genes are TRBV14 and TRBJ2-1; D is undetermined. Germline assignment: CDR1 SGHDN and CDR2 FVKESK. CDR3 length: 17 amino acids. The V and J ends lost 0 bases and 2 bases respectively, with 14 bases between them. CDR3 region: CASSQDFGVLAYNEQFF. The CDR3 bases are TGTGCCAGCAGCCAAGATTTTGGGGTCCTGGCCTACAATGAGCAGTTCTTC. Full variable domain (missing parts from reference TRBV14 and TRBJ2-1): EAGVTQFPSHSVIEKGQTVTLRCDPISGHDNLYWYRRVMGKEIKFLLHFVKESKQDESGMPNNRFLAERTGGTYSTLKVQPAELEDSGVYFCASSQDFGVLAYNEQFFGPGTRLTVL.

The chain employs TRBV29-1 and TRBJ2-2; D is undetermined. There are 10 residues in the CDR3. Germline V gene sequence: CDR1 SQVTM, CDR2 ANQGSEA. Trimming removed 5 bases from V and 6 bases from J, with 4 bases in between. The CDR3, as DNA: TGCAGCGTTTGGGCCGGGGAGCTGTTTTTT. Translated, it gives CSVWAGELFF.

The sample holds many counts of this clonotype. The gene calls are TRBV7-9 and TRBJ2-5; 12 positions match TRBD2. Germline loops: CDR1 SEHNR, CDR2 FQNEAQ (reference sequence). V trimming: 5 bases; J trimming: 3 bases; junction bases outside the gene matches: 13. The CDR3 covers 18 residues. CDR3 sequence reads: CASSGRTSGAPEEETQYF. The CDR3 DNA sequence: TGTGCCAGCAGCGGCAGGACTAGCGGGGCCCCCGAAGAAGAGACCCAGTACTTC.

The V call is TRBV28, the J call TRBJ2-2; no definite D call. Trimming left V 10 bases short and J 1 base short, with 10 bases between. The CDR3 loop spans 13 amino acids. Germline V gene data show CDR1 as MDHEN and CDR2 as SYDVKM. Here the CDR3 reads CATSTQNTGELFF. The CDR3 coding sequence is TGTGCCACTAGTACACAGAACACCGGGGAGCTGTTTTTT.

This clonotype has just a few counts. The chain combines TRBV20-1 with TRBJ1-5, with D maybe TRBD1 (5 bases). The CDR3 runs 14 residues. The V gene's germline CDR1 is DFQATT and CDR2 SNEGSKA (reference sequence). The V and J ends lost 7 bases and 2 bases respectively, with 15 bases between them. The CDR3 loop is CSVNQGGGNQPQHF. CDR3 sequence (DNA): TGCAGTGTTAATCAGGGTGGGGGCAATCAGCCCCAGCATTTT.

About this clonotype: One end of the junction is discordant with germline, which a read error may explain. J is TRBJ2-3 and V is TRBV7-2; TRBD2 aligns across 9 bases. Germline V gene lookup returns CDR1 SGHTA and CDR2 FQGNSA. CDR3 size: 16 residues. The CDR3 coding sequence is TGTGCCAGCAGCGTCCCAGCGGGGGGCTACACAGATACGCAGTTTTTT. Amino acids: CASSVPAGGYTDTQFF.

The rearrangement uses TRBV7-6 and TRBJ1-2; 7 nucleotides match TRBD1. V was pared by 1 base and J by 4 bases, with 6 bases of the junction left unmatched. The CDR3 totals 15 residues. Per the germline V gene, CDR1 is SGHVS and CDR2 is FNYEAQ. In DNA form, the CDR3 reads TGTGCCAGCAGCTTAGGGGAGACAGGGATCTATGGCTACACCTTC. Translation: CASSLGETGIYGYTF.

The CDR3 nucleotides are TGTGCCAGCAGTCCGCAGGGTCTTGGAAACACCATATATTTT. It encodes CASSPQGLGNTIYF. This chain links TRBV28 with TRBJ1-3, with D perhaps matching TRBD1 (5 bases). This CDR3 has 14 amino acids. The germline gives CDR1 MDHEN, CDR2 SYDVKM. Trimming cost V 5 bases and J 3 bases, with 11 bases left between them.

This chain connects TRBV29-1 to TRBJ1-1; possible D gene TRBD1, 5 bases. The CDR3 is made up of 12 amino acids. Between the trimmed V and J ends, which lost 4 bases and 5 bases, there was a span of 11 bases. Germline CDR1 SQVTM, CDR2 ANQGSEA. CDR3 nucleotide sequence: TGCAGCGTTGGCAGGGAGGGGACTGAAGCTTTCTTT. Translated, it gives CSVGREGTEAFF. Together with reference TRBV29-1 and TRBJ1-1, the CDR3 gives the full variable domain: SAVISQKPSRDICQRGTSLTIQCQVDSQVTMMFWYRQQPGQSLTLIATANQGSEATYESGFVIDKFPISRPNLTFSTLTVSNMSPEDSSIYLCSVGREGTEAFFGQGTRLTVV.

This clonotype was detected only a few times. The chain carries TRBV14 and TRBJ2-1; 7 positions agree with TRBD2. CDR3 length: 15 residues. The junction had 0 bases not matched to a gene; V was cut back by 1 base and J by 0 bases. Germline assignment: CDR1 SGHDN and CDR2 FVKESK. CDR3 protein: CASSQGTSSYNEQFF. DNA of the CDR3: TGTGCCAGCAGCCAAGGGACTAGCTCCTACAATGAGCAGTTCTTC.